This T cell receptor (beta chain) comes out of a study of cytomegalovirus exposure and HLA in healthy donors. Study-level findings and limits: Clonal expansion, a later analysis showed, was greater in HLA-associated TCR beta chains than in equally common others.

Researchers ran the PCR with 60 Vbeta and 13 Jbeta primers. Only in-frame clones appear in the TCRdb table, and some are missing; sequencing was by immunoSEQ multiplex PCR. The sample lists 100,000 or so clones, over 70% occurring once. A remark on this clone: Its specificity is not known. At one of its ends the junction is not consistent with the germline gene, which may arise from a read error.

The sequenced material came from PBMCs. This sequence originates from a woman aged 40 to 50 in good health and CMV-seropositive.

The CDR3 reads CSSSLDGAGKHETQYF. The CDR3 region has the DNA TGTTCCAGCAGCTTAGATGGGGCAGGGAAGCATGAGACCCAGTACTTC. The chain employs TRBV7-9 and TRBJ2-5, with a weak D call TRBD1 (5 bases). The CDR3 is made up of 16 amino acids. Germline CDR1 is SEHNR and CDR2 is FQNEAQ (reference sequence).